This T cell receptor (beta chain) stems from a study of blood T cell repertoires in COVID-19. CDR3 length equals 15 residues. The germline V gene has CDR1 MNHEY and CDR2 SVGEGT. V was pared by 3 bases and J by 3 bases, with 3 bases of the junction left unmatched. TCRdb's copy holds only in-frame clones and misses some; the assay was immunoSEQ multiplex PCR. The profile shows roughly 140,000 clones, roughly 80% of them singletons. The gene calls are TRBV6-2 or TRBV6-3 and TRBJ2-2; 8 positions agree with TRBD1. Material: peripheral blood. This TCR derives from a man in his fifties with active or convalescent COVID-19. The CDR3 is CASSYQGADTGELFF. Written as DNA, the CDR3 is TGTGCCAGCAGTTATCAGGGGGCGGACACCGGGGAGCTGTTTTTT.